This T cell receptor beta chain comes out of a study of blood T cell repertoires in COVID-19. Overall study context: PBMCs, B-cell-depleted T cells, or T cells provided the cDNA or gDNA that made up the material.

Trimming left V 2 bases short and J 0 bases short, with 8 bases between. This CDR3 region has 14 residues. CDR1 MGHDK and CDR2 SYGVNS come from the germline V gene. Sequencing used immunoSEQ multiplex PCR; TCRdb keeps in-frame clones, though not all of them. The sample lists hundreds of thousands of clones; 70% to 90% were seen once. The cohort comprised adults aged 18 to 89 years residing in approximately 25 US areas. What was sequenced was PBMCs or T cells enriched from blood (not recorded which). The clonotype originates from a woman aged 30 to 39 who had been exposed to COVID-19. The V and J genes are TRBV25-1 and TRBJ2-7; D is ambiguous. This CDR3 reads CASSESHLSYEQYF. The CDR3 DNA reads TGTGCCAGCAGTGAAAGCCACCTCTCCTACGAGCAGTACTTC.